Presented here are 11 T cell receptor beta chains from one specimen sequenced in a study of blood T cell repertoires in COVID-19. Profiling relied on immunoSEQ multiplex PCR, and the TCRdb table lists in-frame clones only, not all of them. There are approximately 140,000 clones in the sample; less than 90% occur only once, and 5.5% lies in the top ten. The source material was PBMCs or T cells enriched from blood (not recorded which). The receptors here all came from a man aged 40-50 years with acute COVID-19.

The sample holds many counts of this clone. The chain recombines TRBV9 with TRBJ1-5; no firm D call. The V end lost 6 bases, the J end lost 7 bases, and 17 bases lay between the germline ends. This CDR3 has 14 amino acids. CDR1 is SGDLS, CDR2 YYNGEE, per germline. CDR3 coding DNA: TGTGCCAGCAACGAGGAGGGCTCGGCCCAGCCCCAGCATTTT. Translating gives CASNEEGSAQPQHF.

The chain is built from TRBV4-2 and TRBJ1-2; 8 bases match TRBD1. The CDR3 consists of 15 residues. Per the germline V gene, CDR1 is LGHNA and CDR2 is YNFKEQ. J gave up 8 bases and V 2 bases, and 10 bases lay outside the gene matches. The CDR3: CASSQSMTGENGYTF. The DNA for the CDR3 is TGTGCCAGCAGCCAATCAATGACAGGGGAGAACGGCTACACCTTC.

The CDR3 DNA sequence: TGTGCCAGCTCACCAGAAGTAACAGGGTTTAATGAAAAACTGTTTTTT. It yields the protein CASSPEVTGFNEKLFF. The chain uses TRBV18 and TRBJ1-4; weak D call: TRBD1 (6 bases). The CDR3 runs 16 residues. V lost 2 bases to trimming and J lost 4 bases, with 14 bases between them. Per the germline V gene, CDR1 is KGHSH and CDR2 is LQKENI.

This clone was seen more than once but under ten times. The V gene is TRBV19, the J gene TRBJ1-6; the D is unclear. CDR1 LNHDA and CDR2 SQIVND come from the germline V gene (reference sequence). There are 15 residues in the CDR3. V shed 5 bases and J shed 2 bases, with 10 bases lying between them. CDR3 amino acids: CASSARGTYNSPLHF. The CDR3 coding sequence is TGTGCCAGTAGTGCCCGAGGCACCTATAATTCACCCCTCCACTTT.

This rearrangement joins TRBV24-1 to TRBJ2-2; 7 positions match TRBD1. This CDR3 contains 18 residues. Germline CDR1 and CDR2: KGHDR and SFDVKD. V gave up 1 base and J gave up 4 bases; unmatched junction bases: 11. CDR3 DNA sequence: TGTGCCACCAGTGATTTTCGAGACAGGGACGGCGTCACCGGGGAGCTGTTTTTT. It specifies CATSDFRDRDGVTGELFF.

The chain couples TRBV6-2 or TRBV6-3 to TRBJ2-7; no clear D. The CDR3 length is 12 residues. V was cut by 2 bases and J by 5 bases, with 7 bases left in between. Germline V lookup: CDR1 MNHEY, CDR2 SVGEGT. The CDR3 region is CASSYRENEQYF. The CDR3 DNA reads as TGTGCCAGCAGTTACCGAGAGAACGAGCAGTACTTC.

This clone showed up just once. The chain uses TRBV20-1 and TRBJ2-5, with TRBD1 matching over 10 bases. V was pared by 3 bases and J by 5 bases, with 6 bases of the junction left unmatched. CDR3 length: 14 amino acids. Germline V gives CDR1 DFQATT, CDR2 SNEGSKA (reference sequence). CDR3 DNA: TGCAGTGCTAGTAGACAGGGGGCCAGGGAGACCCAGTACTTC. This encodes CSASRQGARETQYF.

The chain combines TRBV19 with TRBJ1-5; 10 bases line up with TRBD1. V gave up 1 base and J gave up 7 bases; unmatched junction bases: 1. The length of the CDR3 is 14 residues. Germline values: CDR1 LNHDA, CDR2 SQIVND (reference sequence). The CDR3 is CASSIGDRGQPQHF. CDR3 nucleotides: TGTGCCAGTAGTATAGGGGACAGGGGACAGCCCCAGCATTTT.

This chain connects TRBV27 to TRBJ2-7; the D gene is possibly TRBD1 (5 bases). The CDR3 extends over 15 amino acids. The ends were cut back, 6 bases at V and 5 bases at J, with 20 bases in the middle. Germline-derived CDR1 and CDR2 are MNHEY and SMNVEV (reference sequence). The CDR3 DNA is TGTGCCAGCAGCCCAATAGGGGCAGGGCCCAACGAGCAGTACTTC. Translated, it gives CASSPIGAGPNEQYF.

The table lists this clone with a count of one. This rearrangement joins TRBV5-8 to TRBJ2-2; 7 bases are shared with TRBD1. Losses at the gene ends were 4 bases for V and 0 bases for J; bases not matched to a gene: 0. The CDR3 consists of 14 residues. In germline, CDR1 is SGHTS, CDR2 YDEGEE. The CDR3 DNA follows: TGTGCCAGCAGCAGGGGGCCGAACACCGGGGAGCTGTTTTTT. It translates to CASSRGPNTGELFF.

The J gene is TRBJ2-5, the V gene TRBV5-1; 8 bases line up with TRBD2. CDR3 length: 13 residues. The J segment lost 3 bases and the V segment lost 6 bases, leaving 4 bases of the junction unmatched. The germline gives CDR1 SGHRS, CDR2 YFSETQ. The CDR3 loop is CASTLAGKETQYF. The CDR3 DNA sequence: TGCGCCAGCACGCTAGCGGGCAAAGAGACCCAGTACTTC.